This T cell receptor (beta chain) was observed in a study of blood T cells in healthy people across ages. The study isolated at least 7 million PBMCs from each sample. With a J-beta primer mix and a sample-barcoded 5' primer, a second PCR ran roughly 7 to 11 cycles. TCRdb reprocessed the 5' RACE reads with MiXCR, giving one entry per CDR3 protein. This table holds under 2 million distinct CDR3 sequences, about 31% found once. Germline lookup yields CDR1 SGDLS and CDR2 YYNGEE. The CDR3 spans 13 residues. The sequencing input was blood. The TCR sequence derives from a woman in her twenties or thirties in good health. This rearrangement joins TRBV9 to TRBJ2-1; D is uncertain. The DNA end lines up better with TRBJ2-7; the J call may be wrong. The CDR3 region is CASSVGVANEQYV. CDR3 DNA sequence: TGTGCCAGCAGCGTAGGGGTAGCCAATGAGCAGTACGTC.